This T cell receptor beta chain was documented in a study of OX40 agonist ivuxolimab in advanced cancers. The overall study: At 65% to 90% male, the cohort had a mean age of 60 years, ranging from about 23 to 79. There were three patients with partial responses, one having hepatocellular carcinoma and two cutaneous melanoma.

V shed 3 bases and J 6 bases; nucleotides not matched to a gene: 6. This CDR3 comprises 15 residues. CDR1 SGHNT and CDR2 YENEEA come from the germline V gene. Generated by immunoSEQ multiplex PCR, the TCRdb table keeps only in-frame clones and is missing some. The table records approximately 76,000 clones, roughly 89% of them present only once. The material was CD4+ or CD8+ T cells sorted from blood, obtained in a trial of the OX40 agonist ivuxolimab. The chain combines TRBV11-3 with TRBJ2-1; 9 bases fit TRBD2. This sequence originates from an adult with an advanced solid tumor such as melanoma, head and neck, liver or kidney cancer. The CDR3 region has the DNA TGTGCCAGCAGCTTCGAAACAGCGGGAGGCAATGAGCAGTTCTTC. Protein: CASSFETAGGNEQFF.